These 2 T cell receptor beta chains were all obtained from the same sample, sequenced in a study of Graves' ophthalmopathy and Graves' hyperthyroidism. From RNA, the CDR3 regions of TCR beta chains were amplified and sequenced. The library came from an HTBI-primed first-round RT-PCR and a second-round multiplex PCR. Using its own MiXCR run on the multiplex PCR reads, TCRdb lists one record per CDR3 protein. The table lists 400,000 to 450,000 distinct CDR3 sequences, under 25% of them singletons. Sequencing used peripheral blood. These receptors all stem from a woman aged 18 to 35 with stable Graves' hyperthyroidism.

This clonotype appeared many times. V and J are TRBV12-3 or TRBV12-4 and TRBJ1-6; 7 nucleotides match TRBD1. J gave up 10 bases and V 2 bases, and 5 bases lay outside the gene matches. This CDR3 is built from 14 residues. CDR3 coding DNA: TGTGCCAGCAGTTTATCAGGGGGTGGATCACCCCTCCACTTT. This translates into CASSLSGGGSPLHF.

V gene TRBV6-1 combines with J gene TRBJ1-2, with D possibly matching TRBD1 (5 bases). V was trimmed by 8 bases and J by 8 bases, leaving 15 bases between them. The germline V gene has CDR1 MNHNS and CDR2 SASEGT. There are 12 residues in the CDR3. In DNA form, the CDR3 reads TGTGCCAGCCTCTCGGGGCGTGGAGGCTACACCTTC. Encoded protein: CASLSGRGGYTF.